These 22 T cell receptor beta chains came from one sample sequenced in a study of blood T cells in healthy people across ages. Through a sample-barcoded 5' primer and a J-beta primer mix, a second PCR was run for roughly 7 to 11 cycles. TCRdb re-called the 5' RACE reads through MiXCR, storing one row per CDR3 protein. The table records 710,000 or so distinct CDR3 sequences, roughly 32% of them present only once. Sequencing input: blood. The receptors shown here come from a woman older than 75 in good health.

V gene TRBV5-1 combines with J gene TRBJ2-2, with D uncertain. CDR1 SGHRS and CDR2 YFSETQ come from the germline V gene. This CDR3 has 13 amino acids. Trimming took off 4 bases at V and 3 bases at J, with 7 bases between the two ends. As DNA, the CDR3 is TGCGCCAGCAGCCGCCGGGACACCGGGGAGCTGTTTTTT. Its protein is CASSRRDTGELFF.

This clonotype was counted ten times or more. V and J are TRBV5-1 and TRBJ2-1; no reliable D call. This CDR3 has 13 residues. V gave up 0 bases and J gave up 7 bases, with 8 bases separating them. Looked up from germline, CDR1 is SGHRS and CDR2 is YFSETQ. In DNA, the CDR3 is TGCGCCAGCAGCTTGGCCAACAGAAATGAGCAGTTCTTC. Translating it yields CASSLANRNEQFF.

This clonotype showed up many times. The chain links TRBV3-1 to TRBJ1-2; 8 bases align to TRBD1. This CDR3 comprises 14 residues. Germline CDR1 reads LGHDT; CDR2 reads YNNKEL (reference sequence). V trimming: 4 bases; J trimming: 2 bases; junction bases outside the gene matches: 3. The CDR3 protein is CASSPRQGNYGYTF. CDR3 bases: TGTGCCAGCAGCCCCCGACAGGGGAACTATGGCTACACCTTC.

This clonotype was recorded many times. The chain's CDR3 is CASSRDRVLNEQFF. The DNA of the CDR3 is TGTGCCAGCAGCCGGGACAGGGTCCTCAATGAGCAGTTCTTC. This chain uses TRBV28 with TRBJ2-1; 9 positions match TRBD1. Germline CDR1 and CDR2: MDHEN and SYDVKM. The length of the CDR3 is 14 residues. The ends lost 6 bases at V and 6 bases at J; junction bases unmatched: 6. The full variable domain, in which reference TRBV28 and TRBJ2-1 provide the parts outside the CDR3, is DVKVTQSSRYLVKRTGEKVFLECVQDMDHENMFWYRQDPGLGLRLIYFSYDVKMKEKGDIPEGYSVSREKKERFSLILESASTNQTSMYLCASSRDRVLNEQFFGPGTRLTVL.

The sample holds many counts of this clonotype. The chain uses TRBV14 and TRBJ2-5; possibly TRBD1 for D (5 bases). V was trimmed by 3 bases and J by 3 bases, leaving 20 bases between them. The V gene's germline CDR1 is SGHDN and CDR2 FVKESK. The CDR3 is 17 residues long. This chain's CDR3 is CASSQKKGVRLEETQYF. CDR3 DNA: TGTGCCAGCAGCCAGAAAAAAGGGGTACGTCTTGAAGAGACCCAGTACTTC.

This clonotype was counted many times. The J gene is TRBJ1-5, the V gene TRBV18, with D maybe TRBD1 (6 bases). With 2 bases removed from V and 3 bases from J, the gap between germline ends came to 8 bases. Germline CDR1 is KGHSH and CDR2 is LQKENI. The CDR3 sequence is 14 residues long. In DNA form, the CDR3 reads TGTGCCAGCTCACCAGGACAGTCCAATCAGCCCCAGCATTTT. Residues: CASSPGQSNQPQHF.

The CDR3 DNA sequence: TGTGCCAGCAGCCCCCCCGGACACACTAGCGGGCTCCACAATGAGCAGTTCTTC. This gives the protein CASSPPGHTSGLHNEQFF. The chain combines TRBV11-3 with TRBJ2-1; the match to TRBD2 covers 9 bases. The V gene end was trimmed by 5 bases and the J gene end by 5 bases; junction bases not matched to a gene: 16. This CDR3 contains 18 residues. Germline values: CDR1 SGHNT, CDR2 YENEEA.

In this sample, this clonotype turned up many times. V is TRBV7-2 and J is TRBJ2-3; D is possibly TRBD1 or TRBD2 (5 bases each). The V end lost 5 bases, the J end lost 1 base, and 13 bases lay between the germline ends. In germline, CDR1 is SGHTA, CDR2 FQGNSA. This CDR3 is built from 15 residues. This CDR3 is CASSPVGVGTDTQYF. The CDR3 nucleotides are TGTGCCAGCAGCCCGGTGGGGGTTGGCACAGATACGCAGTATTTT.

This clonotype was recorded a few times. The chain combines TRBV7-6 with TRBJ1-1, with 8 bases that match TRBD1. The germline V gene has CDR1 SGHVS and CDR2 FNYEAQ. This CDR3 region has 13 residues. After removal of 5 bases from V and 6 bases from J, the junction contained 5 bases not matched to a gene. This CDR3 is CASSQDRASEAFF. In DNA form, the CDR3 reads TGTGCCAGCAGCCAGGACAGGGCGTCTGAAGCTTTCTTT.

The rearrangement joins TRBV7-2 to TRBJ2-6; TRBD1 agrees at 12 bases. CDR3 length equals 18 residues. CDR1 is SGHTA, CDR2 FQGNSA, per germline. The V and J ends lost 3 bases and 4 bases, in that order; junction bases with no gene match: 7. The CDR3 nucleotides read TGTGCCAGCAGCTTGGGACAGGGGGCTAAGGTCGGGGCCAACGTCCTGACTTTC. Protein sequence: CASSLGQGAKVGANVLTF. Full variable domain (remainder filled in from reference TRBV7-2 and TRBJ2-6): GAGVSQSPSNKVTEKGKDVELRCDPISGHTALYWYRQSLGQGLEFLIYFQGNSAPDKSGLPSDRFSAERTGGSVSTLTIQRTQQEDSAVYLCASSLGQGAKVGANVLTFGAGSRLTVL.

Points on this clonotype: Likely a read error: the CDR3 ends without its conserved phenylalanine or tryptophan. The DNA is omitted, as the CDR3 cannot be located on it reliably, and the CDR3 follows TCRdb's listing. This chain links TRBV25-1 with TRBJ2-5; the D call in the table, TRBD1, was not verified against the DNA. The CDR3 is 15 residues long, ends included. Germline values: CDR1 MGHDK, CDR2 SYGVNS. CDR3 residues: CASSEPGTGGYTFGS.

V usage is TRBV19 and J usage is TRBJ1-1; TRBD1 might be the D (6 bases). Trimming shortened V by 6 bases and J by 4 bases, and 12 bases separated the two germline ends. CDR1 is LNHDA, CDR2 SQIVND, per germline (reference sequence). The CDR3 runs to 13 residues. This CDR3 reads CASRERGSTEAFF. CDR3 in DNA: TGTGCCAGTAGGGAAAGGGGGAGCACTGAAGCTTTCTTT. The variable domain in full, completed from reference TRBV19 and TRBJ1-1, reads DGGITQSPKYLFRKEGQNVTLSCEQNLNHDAMYWYRQDPGQGLRLIYYSQIVNDFQKGDIAEGYSVSREKKESFPLTVTSAQKNPTAFYLCASRERGSTEAFFGQGTRLTVV.

The V call is TRBV18, the J call TRBJ1-2; TRBD1 might be the D (5 bases). Germline assignment: CDR1 KGHSH and CDR2 LQKENI. V lost 1 base and J 1 base, leaving 10 bases between the germline ends. The CDR3 runs to 15 residues. The CDR3 loop is CASSPRTLYNYGYTF. As DNA, the CDR3 is TGTGCCAGCTCACCACGGACACTTTATAACTATGGCTACACCTTC.

The chain is built from TRBV5-1 and TRBJ2-4; the match to TRBD1 covers 7 bases. The J call may be wrong; the DNA end is better matched by TRBJ2-7. CDR3 length: 15 amino acids. CDR1 SGHRS and CDR2 YFSETQ come from the germline V gene. CDR3 in amino acids: CASSSGTVSPYEQYF. The CDR3 DNA sequence: TGCGCCAGCAGCTCCGGGACAGTATCACCCTACGAGCAGTACTTC.

The V and J genes are TRBV2 and TRBJ2-1, with D tentatively TRBD1 (6 bases). The V and J ends lost 5 bases and 10 bases respectively, with 15 bases between them. The CDR3 covers 13 residues. Germline CDR1 is SNHLY and CDR2 is FYNNEI. CDR3 nucleotides: TGTGCCAGCAGTTCGGCAGGGGCATTCGAGCAGTTCTTC. Protein product: CASSSAGAFEQFF.

The chain carries TRBV7-2 and TRBJ2-3; TRBD2 matches at 7 bases. V lost 1 base to trimming and J lost 3 bases; unmatched junction nucleotides: 7. In germline, CDR1 is SGHTA, CDR2 FQGNSA. The CDR3 runs to 16 residues. This chain's CDR3 is CASSLGFGLETDTQYF. As DNA, the CDR3 is TGTGCCAGCAGCTTAGGATTCGGACTAGAAACAGATACGCAGTATTTT. Variable domain in full (rest from reference TRBV7-2 and TRBJ2-3): GAGVSQSPSNKVTEKGKDVELRCDPISGHTALYWYRQSLGQGLEFLIYFQGNSAPDKSGLPSDRFSAERTGGSVSTLTIQRTQQEDSAVYLCASSLGFGLETDTQYFGPGTRLTVL.

The V and J genes are TRBV7-2 and TRBJ2-2; D gene ambiguous. Germline CDR1 and CDR2: SGHTA and FQGNSA. Deletions cut 5 bases from V and 4 bases from J, with 14 bases between. The CDR3 consists of 15 residues. The CDR3, as DNA: TGTGCCAGCAGCCCAGCCCTTATATCCACCGGGGAGCTGTTTTTT. This gives the protein CASSPALISTGELFF.

With regard to this clonotype: A read error may be the cause here, since a much bigger clone is one base away. CDR3 in DNA: TGCGCCAGCAGGACCGGGACAGGGGGCACAGATACGCAGTATTTT. Translating it yields CASRTGTGGTDTQYF. The chain is built from TRBV5-1 and TRBJ2-3, with 10 bases aligning to TRBD1. Trimming cost V 5 bases and J 1 base; bases outside gene matches: 4. The CDR3 sequence is 15 residues long. CDR1 SGHRS and CDR2 YFSETQ come from the germline V gene. Using reference TRBV5-1 and TRBJ2-3 for the parts outside the CDR3, the full variable domain is KAGVTQTPRYLIKTRGQQVTLSCSPISGHRSVSWYQQTPGQGLQFLFEYFSETQRNKGNFPGRFSGRQFSNSRSEMNVSTLELGDSALYLCASRTGTGGTDTQYFGPGTRLTVL.

The sample holds a few counts of this clonotype. The rearrangement uses TRBV7-6 and TRBJ2-2; TRBD1 is a possible D gene (5 bases). Trimming pared 3 bases from V and 6 bases from J, leaving 8 bases between. The CDR3 totals 13 residues. Germline-derived CDR1 and CDR2 are SGHVS and FNYEAQ. CDR3 loop: CASSFTGAGELFF. CDR3 coding DNA: TGTGCCAGCAGCTTTACAGGAGCCGGGGAGCTGTTTTTT.

This CDR3 reads CASSPGPHQQNEQFF. The CDR3, as DNA: TGTGCCAGCAGCCCGGGGCCTCACCAGCAGAATGAGCAGTTCTTC. J is TRBJ2-1 and V is TRBV7-2; either TRBD1 or TRBD2 may fit D (5 bases each). This CDR3 comprises 15 residues. V lost 5 bases and J lost 7, with 18 bases in between. The germline V gene encodes CDR1 SGHTA and CDR2 FQGNSA.

Remarks on this clonotype: This may be a read error: a much more frequent sequence differs by one nucleotide. The chain recombines TRBV4-2 with TRBJ2-5; a possible D gene is TRBD2 (5 bases). The CDR3 spans 14 residues. Trimming took 4 bases from V and 11 from J, leaving 20 bases between them. Germline values: CDR1 LGHNA, CDR2 YNFKEQ. CDR3 DNA: TGTGCCAGCAGCCCTCAACTAGATCTCAATGAGCAGTACTTC. Translating gives CASSPQLDLNEQYF.

V is TRBV2 and J is TRBJ1-2; D gene ambiguous. Trimming removed 4 bases from V and 0 bases from J, with 12 bases in between. CDR3 size: 15 residues. The germline V gene has CDR1 SNHLY and CDR2 FYNNEI. The CDR3 coding sequence is TGTGCCAGCAGTGGGGAGGGCCGAACTAACTATGGCTACACCTTC. It codes for CASSGEGRTNYGYTF.